A single sample is the source of the 18 T cell receptor beta chains below, sequenced in a study of cytomegalovirus exposure and HLA in healthy donors (dated by TCRdb to 2015 to 2018). Libraries were made using the immunoSEQ multiplex PCR assay. A mixture of 60 forward primers for TCR Vbeta segments and 13 reverse primers for TCR Jbeta segments was used in the multiplex PCR. This is the immuneACCESS table as TCRdb keeps it, with only in-frame sequences that have V and J called. A part of the clones is gone; compared with another copy, unresolved V genes explain less than half, and the rest is unexplained. The sample yields around 150,000 clones; more than 75% were counted once. Together, the top ten hold 3.5% of the sample. Sequences were obtained from PBMCs. These receptors were taken from a human donor in good health.

The rearrangement links TRBV5-8 to TRBJ2-7; D ambiguous. The V gene lost 9 bases and the J gene lost 4 bases, with 14 bases spanning the gap. This CDR3 has 12 residues. CDR1 SGHTS and CDR2 YDEGEE come from the germline V gene. CDR3 nucleotide sequence: TGTGCCACAACCCGTTCGAGATACGAGCAGTACTTC. This encodes CATTRSRYEQYF.

The chain combines TRBV19 with TRBJ1-2; D gene ambiguous. Germline V lookup: CDR1 LNHDA, CDR2 SQIVND (reference sequence). V was clipped by 8 bases and J by 7 bases, with 8 bases between them. The CDR3 extends over 10 amino acids. For the CDR3, the DNA is TGTGCCAGTTTCCGCAGTGGCTACACCTTC. This translates into CASFRSGYTF.

This chain connects TRBV10-3 to TRBJ2-3; 11 bases match TRBD2. Germline CDR1 ENHRY, CDR2 SYGVKD. V gave up 6 bases and J gave up 2 bases; unmatched junction bases: 7. The CDR3 totals 16 residues. The CDR3 DNA reads TGTGCCATCAGGGCGACTAGCGGGGAATACACAGATACGCAGTATTTT. The encoded protein is CAIRATSGEYTDTQYF.

DNA of the CDR3: TGTGCCAGTCGGGACAGGGCAGGCTACAATGAGCAGTTCTTC. This encodes CASRDRAGYNEQFF. The rearrangement joins TRBV19 to TRBJ2-1; 9 bases fit TRBD1. There are 14 residues in the CDR3. Germline V gene data show CDR1 as LNHDA and CDR2 as SQIVND (reference sequence). Trimming took 8 bases from V and 3 from J; bases not matched to a gene: 5.

The gene calls are TRBV7-8 and TRBJ1-2; 7 bases fit TRBD1. Germline lookup yields CDR1 SGHVS and CDR2 FQNEAQ. V trimming: 3 bases; J trimming: 3 bases; junction bases outside the gene matches: 1. The CDR3 length is 13 residues. CDR3 DNA: TGTGCCAGCAGCTTTGGGACAGACTATGGCTACACCTTC. The encoded protein is CASSFGTDYGYTF.

This chain links TRBV2 with TRBJ2-1; tentatively, D is TRBD2 (8 bases). In germline, CDR1 is SNHLY, CDR2 FYNNEI. This CDR3 spans 15 amino acids. V gave up 6 bases and J gave up 7 bases, with 19 bases separating them. The CDR3 protein is CASRHGRGLGNEQFF. The CDR3 nucleotides are TGTGCCAGCAGACACGGGAGGGGGCTGGGGAATGAGCAGTTCTTC.

The chain is built from TRBV5-8 and TRBJ1-5; D is ambiguous. There are 14 residues in the CDR3. Trimming took off 0 bases at V and 3 bases at J, with 7 bases between the two ends. Germline CDR1 SGHTS, CDR2 YDEGEE. CDR3 nucleotide sequence: TGTGCCAGCAGCTTGGGGGCATCCAATCAGCCCCAGCATTTT. Amino acid sequence: CASSLGASNQPQHF. The full variable domain, with the rest looked up from reference TRBV5-8 and TRBJ1-5, is EAGVTQSPTHLIKTRGQQATLRCSPISGHTSVYWYQQALGLGLQFLLWYDEGEERNRGNFPPRFSGRQFPNYSSELNVNALELEDSALYLCASSLGASNQPQHFGDGTRLSIL.

The chain carries TRBV28 and TRBJ2-7, with 10 bases lining up with TRBD1. In germline, CDR1 is MDHEN, CDR2 SYDVKM. The CDR3 contains 13 residues. Losses at the gene ends were 8 bases for V and 3 bases for J; bases not matched to a gene: 4. The CDR3, as DNA: TGTGCCAGCGAGGGGACAGGGGACTACGAGCAGTACTTC. Translation gives CASEGTGDYEQYF.

The rearrangement links TRBV5-6 to TRBJ1-1; the D gene is possibly TRBD1 (6 bases). The CDR3 extends over 16 amino acids. V lost 4 bases and J lost 5, with 21 bases in between. From germline, CDR1 is SGHDT and CDR2 YYEEEE. The DNA for the CDR3 is TGTGCCAGCAGCGGCAGAGGAGGGGGAGGGCGGACTGAAGCTTTCTTT. As protein: CASSGRGGGGRTEAFF. Combining the CDR3 with reference TRBV5-6 and TRBJ1-1 gives the whole variable domain DAGVTQSPTHLIKTRGQQVTLRCSPKSGHDTVSWYQQALGQGPQFIFQYYEEEERQRGNFPDRFSGHQFPNYSSELNVNALLLGDSALYLCASSGRGGGGRTEAFFGQGTRLTVV.

J is TRBJ1-1 and V is TRBV7-9; possibly TRBD1 for D (6 bases). The germline V and J ends were trimmed by 1 base and 1 base, with 7 bases remaining between them. CDR3 length: 14 residues. In germline, CDR1 is SEHNR, CDR2 FQNEAQ (reference sequence). CDR3 protein: CASSLGTANTEAFF. CDR3 bases: TGTGCCAGCAGCTTAGGGACAGCGAACACTGAAGCTTTCTTT.

The gene calls are TRBV5-1 and TRBJ2-1, with 13 bases matching TRBD2. The V gene's germline CDR1 is SGHRS and CDR2 YFSETQ. Losses at the gene ends were 4 bases for V and 5 bases for J; bases not matched to a gene: 3. The CDR3 has 15 residues. CDR3 sequence: CASSPGLAGDNEQFF. The CDR3 region has the DNA TGCGCCAGCAGCCCCGGACTAGCGGGGGACAATGAGCAGTTCTTC.

This clone was found a few times. The V call is TRBV7-9, the J call TRBJ2-7; 11 positions match TRBD2. Germline loops: CDR1 SEHNR, CDR2 FQNEAQ (reference sequence). The CDR3 spans 16 residues. V gave up 5 bases and J gave up 7 bases; unmatched junction bases: 13. DNA for the CDR3: TGTGCCAGCAGCAGCCCTGTGACTAGCGGGGTTGTTGAGCAGTACTTC. It translates to CASSSPVTSGVVEQYF. Complete variable domain (other parts from reference TRBV7-9 and TRBJ2-7): DTGVSQNPRHKITKRGQNVTFRCDPISEHNRLYWYRQTLGQGPEFLTYFQNEAQLEKSRLLSDRFSAERPKGSFSTLEIQRTEQGDSAMYLCASSSPVTSGVVEQYFGPGTRLTVT.

Of note for this clone: The junction and the germline gene differ at one end; a read error may be behind it. The V and J genes are TRBV7-9 and TRBJ2-5; weak D call: TRBD2 (6 bases). Germline-derived CDR1 and CDR2 are SEHNR and FQNEAQ (reference sequence). This CDR3 is built from 12 residues. Here the CDR3 reads CSSRSTGEDQYF. The CDR3, as DNA: TGTTCCAGCAGATCCACGGGGGAAGACCAGTACTTC.

This clone was recorded only once. This rearrangement joins TRBV6-1 to TRBJ1-5, with 7 bases fitting TRBD1. The J segment lost 4 bases and the V segment lost 2 bases, leaving 8 bases of the junction unmatched. The CDR3 has 16 amino acids. Germline values: CDR1 MNHNS, CDR2 SASEGT. This CDR3 is CASSEWRGPGNQPQHF. CDR3 nucleotide sequence: TGTGCCAGCAGTGAATGGAGGGGGCCGGGTAATCAGCCCCAGCATTTT.

This clone was recorded a few times. V gene TRBV4-2 combines with J gene TRBJ2-5, with 12 bases fitting TRBD2. V was pared by 0 bases and J by 5 bases, with 19 bases of the junction left unmatched. The CDR3 runs to 21 residues. Germline CDR1 reads LGHNA; CDR2 reads YNFKEQ. The DNA for the CDR3 is TGTGCCAGCAGCCAAGAGGCTCTAGCGGGGGGGCGTTTGTCCAGTGGGGAGACCCAGTACTTC. This codes for CASSQEALAGGRLSSGETQYF.

This rearrangement joins TRBV19 to TRBJ2-3; D remains unclear. CDR1 LNHDA and CDR2 SQIVND come from the germline V gene (reference sequence). Trimming left V 5 bases short and J 0 bases short, with 12 bases between. The CDR3 consists of 15 residues. CDR3: CASSFWRSSTDTQYF. The CDR3 DNA is TGTGCCAGTAGTTTCTGGAGATCTAGCACAGATACGCAGTATTTT.

This clone was seen only a few times. V gene TRBV18 combines with J gene TRBJ1-1; D perhaps matches TRBD1 (6 bases). Germline V lookup: CDR1 KGHSH, CDR2 LQKENI. The CDR3 is made up of 15 amino acids. V was trimmed by 5 bases and J by 3 bases, leaving 16 bases between them. The chain's CDR3 is CASSATKQGDTEAFF. The CDR3 nucleotides are TGTGCCAGCTCAGCAACTAAACAGGGAGACACTGAAGCTTTCTTT.

CDR3 protein: CASSFLSGTGDEQFF. CDR3 nucleotide sequence: TGCGCCAGCAGCTTCCTCAGCGGGACTGGGGATGAGCAGTTCTTC. This chain joins TRBV5-1 and TRBJ2-1; 7 nucleotides line up with TRBD2. The CDR3 extends over 15 amino acids. Trimming cost V 2 bases and J 8 bases; bases outside gene matches: 10. Germline assignment: CDR1 SGHRS and CDR2 YFSETQ.